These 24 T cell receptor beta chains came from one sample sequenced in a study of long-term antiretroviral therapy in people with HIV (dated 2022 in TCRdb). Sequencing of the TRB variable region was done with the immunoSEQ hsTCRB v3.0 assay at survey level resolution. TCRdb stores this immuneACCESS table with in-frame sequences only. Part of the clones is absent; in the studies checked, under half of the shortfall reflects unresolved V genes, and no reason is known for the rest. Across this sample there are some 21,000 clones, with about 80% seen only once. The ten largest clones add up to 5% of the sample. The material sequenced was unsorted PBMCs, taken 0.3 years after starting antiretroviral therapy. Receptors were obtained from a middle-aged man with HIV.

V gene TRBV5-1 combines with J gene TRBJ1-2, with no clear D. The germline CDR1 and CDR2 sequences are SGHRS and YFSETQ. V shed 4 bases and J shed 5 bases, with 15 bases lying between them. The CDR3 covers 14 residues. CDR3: CASSRRTDLYGYTF. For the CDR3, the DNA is TGCGCCAGCAGCCGCCGGACGGACTTATATGGCTACACCTTC.

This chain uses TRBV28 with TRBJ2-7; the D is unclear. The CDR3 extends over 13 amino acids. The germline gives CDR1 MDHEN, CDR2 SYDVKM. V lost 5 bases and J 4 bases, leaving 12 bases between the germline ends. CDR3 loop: CASSKVPMYEQYF. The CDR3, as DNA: TGTGCCAGCAGTAAAGTTCCCATGTACGAGCAGTACTTC.

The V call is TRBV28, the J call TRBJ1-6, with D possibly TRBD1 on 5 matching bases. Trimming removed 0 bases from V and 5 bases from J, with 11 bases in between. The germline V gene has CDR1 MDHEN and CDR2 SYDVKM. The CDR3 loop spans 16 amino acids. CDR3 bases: TGTGCCAGCAGTTTATGGACAGTCCCCAATAATTCACCCCTCCACTTT. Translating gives CASSLWTVPNNSPLHF.

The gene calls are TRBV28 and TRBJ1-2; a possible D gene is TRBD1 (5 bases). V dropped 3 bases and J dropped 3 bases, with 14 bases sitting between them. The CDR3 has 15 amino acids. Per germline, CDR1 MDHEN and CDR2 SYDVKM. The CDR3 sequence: CASSFRRDPYYGYTF. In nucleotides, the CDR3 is TGTGCCAGCAGTTTCCGGAGGGACCCCTACTATGGCTACACCTTC.

CDR3 in DNA: TGTGCCAGCAGCCGAGACAGGGAGGATGGCTACACCTTC. Its translation is CASSRDREDGYTF. J is TRBJ1-2 and V is TRBV2, with 7 bases lining up with TRBD1. Looked up from germline, CDR1 is SNHLY and CDR2 is FYNNEI. J was trimmed by 6 bases and V by 6 bases; bases with no gene match: 7. The CDR3 is made up of 13 amino acids.

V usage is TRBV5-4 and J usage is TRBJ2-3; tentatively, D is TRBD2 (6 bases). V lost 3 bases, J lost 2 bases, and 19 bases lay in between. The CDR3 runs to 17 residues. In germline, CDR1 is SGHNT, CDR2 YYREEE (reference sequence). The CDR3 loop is CASSSRRAGSSTDTQYF. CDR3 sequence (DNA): TGTGCCAGCAGCTCCCGTCGCGCGGGGTCTTCCACAGATACGCAGTATTTT.

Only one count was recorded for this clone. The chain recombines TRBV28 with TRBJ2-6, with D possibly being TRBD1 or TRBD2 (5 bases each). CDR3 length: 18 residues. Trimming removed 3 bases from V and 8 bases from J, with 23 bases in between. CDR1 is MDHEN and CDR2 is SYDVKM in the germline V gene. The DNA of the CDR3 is TGTGCCAGCAGTTTGCATGCGAGGGGCAGGGAAGGATCCAACGTCCTGACTTTC. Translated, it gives CASSLHARGREGSNVLTF.

The CDR3 DNA sequence: TGTGCCAGCAGTCTTAGTCCCGCACAGGGCCGCATGAACACTGAAGCTTTCTTT. Translation gives CASSLSPAQGRMNTEAFF. The J gene is TRBJ1-1, the V gene TRBV28; TRBD1 might be the D (6 bases). Trimming took off 5 bases at V and 0 bases at J, with 22 bases between the two ends. This CDR3 comprises 18 residues. CDR1 is MDHEN and CDR2 is SYDVKM in the germline V gene.

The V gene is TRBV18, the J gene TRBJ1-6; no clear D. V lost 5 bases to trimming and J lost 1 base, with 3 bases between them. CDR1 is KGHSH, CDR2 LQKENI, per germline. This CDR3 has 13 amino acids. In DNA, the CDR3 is TGTGCCAGCTCAACGTCCTATAATTCACCCCTCCACTTT. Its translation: CASSTSYNSPLHF.

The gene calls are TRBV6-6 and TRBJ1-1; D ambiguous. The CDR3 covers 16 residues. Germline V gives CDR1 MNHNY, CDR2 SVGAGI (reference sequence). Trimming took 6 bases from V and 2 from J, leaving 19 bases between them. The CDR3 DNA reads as TGTGCCAGCAGCCCGGCAGCGAGAATTCCCAACACTGAAGCTTTCTTT. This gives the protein CASSPAARIPNTEAFF.

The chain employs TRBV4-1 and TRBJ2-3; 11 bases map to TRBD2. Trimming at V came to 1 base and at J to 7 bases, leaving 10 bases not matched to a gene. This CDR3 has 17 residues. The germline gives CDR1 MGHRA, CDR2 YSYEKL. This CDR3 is CASSQGATSGEPNTQYF. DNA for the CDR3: TGCGCCAGCAGCCAAGGGGCGACTAGCGGGGAACCCAATACGCAGTATTTT.

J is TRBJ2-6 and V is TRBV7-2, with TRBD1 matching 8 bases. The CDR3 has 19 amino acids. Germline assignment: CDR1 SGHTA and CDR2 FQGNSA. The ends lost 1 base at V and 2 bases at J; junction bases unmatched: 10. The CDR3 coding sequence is TGTGCCAGCAGCTTAGGACTGACAGGGGCTCATACTGGGGCCAACGTCCTGACTTTC. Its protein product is CASSLGLTGAHTGANVLTF. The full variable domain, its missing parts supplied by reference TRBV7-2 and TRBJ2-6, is GAGVSQSPSNKVTEKGKDVELRCDPISGHTALYWYRQSLGQGLEFLIYFQGNSAPDKSGLPSDRFSAERTGGSVSTLTIQRTQQEDSAVYLCASSLGLTGAHTGANVLTFGAGSRLTVL.

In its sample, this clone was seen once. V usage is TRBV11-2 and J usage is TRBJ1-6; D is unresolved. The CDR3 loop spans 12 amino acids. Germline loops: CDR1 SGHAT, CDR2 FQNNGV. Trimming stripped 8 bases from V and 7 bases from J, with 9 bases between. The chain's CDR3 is CASGLGNSPLHF. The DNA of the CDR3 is TGTGCCAGCGGCCTAGGAAATTCACCCCTCCACTTT.

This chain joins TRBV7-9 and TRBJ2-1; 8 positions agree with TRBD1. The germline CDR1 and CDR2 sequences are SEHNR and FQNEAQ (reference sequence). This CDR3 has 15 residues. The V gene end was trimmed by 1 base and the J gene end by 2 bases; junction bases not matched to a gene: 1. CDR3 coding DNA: TGTGCCAGCAGCTTAGGACAGGGGCCCTACAATGAGCAGTTCTTC. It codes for CASSLGQGPYNEQFF.

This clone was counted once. CDR3 protein: CSVFGTGGVQYF. CDR3 sequence (DNA): TGCAGCGTTTTCGGGACAGGGGGCGTTCAGTACTTC. The J gene is TRBJ2-7, the V gene TRBV29-1; TRBD1 matches 12 bases. The CDR3 spans 12 residues. V lost 5 bases and J lost 10; bases outside the gene matches: 6. Germline CDR1 and CDR2: SQVTM and ANQGSEA.

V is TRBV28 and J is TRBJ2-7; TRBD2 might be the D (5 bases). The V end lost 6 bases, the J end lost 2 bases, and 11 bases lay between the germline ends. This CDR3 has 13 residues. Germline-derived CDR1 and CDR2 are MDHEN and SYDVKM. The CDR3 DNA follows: TGTGCCAGCAGCTCAGCGGTCCCCTACGAGCAGTACTTC. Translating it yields CASSSAVPYEQYF.

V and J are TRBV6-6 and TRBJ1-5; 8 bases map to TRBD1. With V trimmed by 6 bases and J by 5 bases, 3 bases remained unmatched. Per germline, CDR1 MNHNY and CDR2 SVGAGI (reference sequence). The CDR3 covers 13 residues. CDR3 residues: CASSTGGYQPQHF. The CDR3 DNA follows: TGTGCCAGCAGCACAGGGGGGTATCAGCCCCAGCATTTT.

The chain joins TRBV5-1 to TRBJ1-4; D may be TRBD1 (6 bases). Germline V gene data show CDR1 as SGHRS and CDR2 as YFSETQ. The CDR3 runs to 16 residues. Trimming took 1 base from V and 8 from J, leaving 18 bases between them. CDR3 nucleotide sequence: TGCGCCAGCAGCTTGTTCCCTTGGGGGGCAGGAGAAAAACTGTTTTTT. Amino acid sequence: CASSLFPWGAGEKLFF.

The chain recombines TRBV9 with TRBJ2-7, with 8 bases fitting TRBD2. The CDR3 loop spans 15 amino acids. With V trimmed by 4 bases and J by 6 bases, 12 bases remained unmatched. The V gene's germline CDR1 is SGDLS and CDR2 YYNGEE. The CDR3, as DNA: TGTGCCAGCAGCCTTAGCGGGACTTCATTTCTCGAGCAGTACTTC. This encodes CASSLSGTSFLEQYF. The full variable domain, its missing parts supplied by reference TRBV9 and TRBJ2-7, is DSGVTQTPKHLITATGQRVTLRCSPRSGDLSVYWYQQSLDQGLQFLIQYYNGEERAKGNILERFSAQQFPDLHSELNLSSLELGDSALYFCASSLSGTSFLEQYFGPGTRLTVT.

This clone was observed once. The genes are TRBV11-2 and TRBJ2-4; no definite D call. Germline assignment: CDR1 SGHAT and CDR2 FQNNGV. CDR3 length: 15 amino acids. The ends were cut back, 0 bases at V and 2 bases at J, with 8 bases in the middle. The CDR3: CASSLDLWTKNIQYF. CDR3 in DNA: TGTGCCAGCAGCTTAGATCTTTGGACCAAAAACATTCAGTACTTC.

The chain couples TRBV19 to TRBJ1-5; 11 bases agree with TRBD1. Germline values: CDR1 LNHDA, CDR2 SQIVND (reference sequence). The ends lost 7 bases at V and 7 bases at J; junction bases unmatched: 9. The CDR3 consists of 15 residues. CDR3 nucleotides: TGTGCCAGTAATCGGGACAGGGGGTCGGGGCAGCCCCAGCATTTT. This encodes CASNRDRGSGQPQHF.

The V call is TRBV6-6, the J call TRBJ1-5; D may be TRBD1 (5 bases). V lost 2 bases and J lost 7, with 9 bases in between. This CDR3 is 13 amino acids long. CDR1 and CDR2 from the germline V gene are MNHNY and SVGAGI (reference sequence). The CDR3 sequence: CASSYRGGQPQHF. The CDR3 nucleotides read TGTGCCAGCAGTTACAGGGGTGGGCAGCCCCAGCATTTT.

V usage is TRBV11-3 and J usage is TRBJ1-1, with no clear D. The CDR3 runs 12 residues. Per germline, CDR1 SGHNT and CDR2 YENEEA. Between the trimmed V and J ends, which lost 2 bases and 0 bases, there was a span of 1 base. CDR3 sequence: CASSLMNTEAFF. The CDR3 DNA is TGTGCCAGCAGCTTAATGAACACTGAAGCTTTCTTT.

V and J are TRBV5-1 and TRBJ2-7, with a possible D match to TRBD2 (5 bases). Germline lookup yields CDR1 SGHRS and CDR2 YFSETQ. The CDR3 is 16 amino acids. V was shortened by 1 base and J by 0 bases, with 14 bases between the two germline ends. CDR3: CASSLRGGGSSYEQYF. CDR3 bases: TGCGCCAGCAGCTTGCGGGGTGGCGGTTCCTCCTACGAGCAGTACTTC.